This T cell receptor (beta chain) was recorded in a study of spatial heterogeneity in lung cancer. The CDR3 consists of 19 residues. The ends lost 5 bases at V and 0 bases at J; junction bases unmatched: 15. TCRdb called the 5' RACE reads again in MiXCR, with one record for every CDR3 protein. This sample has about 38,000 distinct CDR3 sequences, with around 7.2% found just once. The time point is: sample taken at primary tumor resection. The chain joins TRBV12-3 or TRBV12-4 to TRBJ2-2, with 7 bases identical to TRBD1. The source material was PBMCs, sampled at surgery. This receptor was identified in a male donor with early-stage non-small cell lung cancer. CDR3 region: CASSIYQGTERPNTGELFF. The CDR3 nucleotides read TGTGCCAGCAGTATATATCAAGGGACAGAGAGACCGAACACCGGGGAGCTGTTTTTT.